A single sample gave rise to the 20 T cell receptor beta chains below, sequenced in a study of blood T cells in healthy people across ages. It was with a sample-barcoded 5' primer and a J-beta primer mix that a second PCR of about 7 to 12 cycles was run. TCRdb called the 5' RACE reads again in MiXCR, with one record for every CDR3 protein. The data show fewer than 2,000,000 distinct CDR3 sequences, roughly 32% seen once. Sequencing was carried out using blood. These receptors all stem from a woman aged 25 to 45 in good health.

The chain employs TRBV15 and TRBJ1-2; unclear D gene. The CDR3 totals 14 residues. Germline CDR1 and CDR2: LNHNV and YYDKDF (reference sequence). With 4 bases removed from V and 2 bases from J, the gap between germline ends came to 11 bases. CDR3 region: CATSIGSGNYGYTF. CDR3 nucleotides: TGTGCCACCAGCATTGGGAGCGGGAACTATGGCTACACCTTC.

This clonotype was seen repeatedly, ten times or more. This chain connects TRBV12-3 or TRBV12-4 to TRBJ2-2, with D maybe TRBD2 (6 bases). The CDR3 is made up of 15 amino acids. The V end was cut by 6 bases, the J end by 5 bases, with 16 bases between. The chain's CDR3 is CASSLVGGRTGELFF. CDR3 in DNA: TGTGCCAGCAGCTTGGTGGGAGGAAGGACCGGGGAGCTGTTTTTT.

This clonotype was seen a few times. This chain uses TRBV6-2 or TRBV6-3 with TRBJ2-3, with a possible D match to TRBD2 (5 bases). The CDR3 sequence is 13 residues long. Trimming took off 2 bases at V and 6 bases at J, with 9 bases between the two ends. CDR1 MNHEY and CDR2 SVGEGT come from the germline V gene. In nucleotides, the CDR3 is TGTGCCAGCAGTTACAGGGAGCACGATACGCAGTATTTT. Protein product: CASSYREHDTQYF.

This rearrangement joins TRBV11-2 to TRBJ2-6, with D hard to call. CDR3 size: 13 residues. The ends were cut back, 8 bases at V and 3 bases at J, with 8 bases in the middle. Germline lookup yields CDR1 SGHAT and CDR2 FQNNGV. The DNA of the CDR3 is TGTGCCAGCCGCCCCGGTGGGGCCAACGTCCTGACTTTC. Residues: CASRPGGANVLTF. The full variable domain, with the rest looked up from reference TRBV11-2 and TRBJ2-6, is EAGVAQSPRYKIIEKRQSVAFWCNPISGHATLYWYQQILGQGPKLLIQFQNNGVVDDSQLPKDRFSAERLKGVDSTLKIQPAKLEDSAVYLCASRPGGANVLTFGAGSRLTVL.

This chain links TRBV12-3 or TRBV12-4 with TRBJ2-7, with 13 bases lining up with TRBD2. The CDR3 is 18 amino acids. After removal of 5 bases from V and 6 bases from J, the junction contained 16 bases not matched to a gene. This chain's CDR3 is CASSARGLAGVSACEQYF. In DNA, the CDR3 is TGTGCCAGCAGTGCAAGAGGACTAGCGGGGGTATCGGCCTGCGAGCAGTACTTC.

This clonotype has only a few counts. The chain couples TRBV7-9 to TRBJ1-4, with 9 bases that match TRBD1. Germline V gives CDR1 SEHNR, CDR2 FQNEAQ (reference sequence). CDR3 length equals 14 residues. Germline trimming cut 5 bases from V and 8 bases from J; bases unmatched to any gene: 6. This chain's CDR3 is CASSPGTGREKLFF. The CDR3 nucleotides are TGTGCCAGCAGCCCGGGGACAGGGCGGGAAAAACTGTTTTTT.

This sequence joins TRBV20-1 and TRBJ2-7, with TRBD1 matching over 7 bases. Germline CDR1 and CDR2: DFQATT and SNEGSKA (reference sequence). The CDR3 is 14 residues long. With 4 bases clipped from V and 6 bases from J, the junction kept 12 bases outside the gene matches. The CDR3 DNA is TGCAGTGCTAAACGGGGACAGATCTCGAGCGAGCAGTACTTC. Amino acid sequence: CSAKRGQISSEQYF.

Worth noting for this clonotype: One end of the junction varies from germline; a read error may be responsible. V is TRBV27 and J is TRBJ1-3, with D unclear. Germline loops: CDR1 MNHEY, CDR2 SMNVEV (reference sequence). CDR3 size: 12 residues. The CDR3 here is CASKSSGNTICF. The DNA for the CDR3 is TGTGCCAGCAAATCTTCTGGAAACACCATATGTTTT.

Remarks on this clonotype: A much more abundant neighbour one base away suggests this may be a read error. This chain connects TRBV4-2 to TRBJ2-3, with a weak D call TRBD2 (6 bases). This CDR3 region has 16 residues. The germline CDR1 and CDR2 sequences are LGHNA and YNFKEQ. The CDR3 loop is CTSSRLGTATGDTQYF. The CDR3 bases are TGTACCAGCAGCCGACTAGGGACTGCGACGGGAGATACGCAGTATTTT.

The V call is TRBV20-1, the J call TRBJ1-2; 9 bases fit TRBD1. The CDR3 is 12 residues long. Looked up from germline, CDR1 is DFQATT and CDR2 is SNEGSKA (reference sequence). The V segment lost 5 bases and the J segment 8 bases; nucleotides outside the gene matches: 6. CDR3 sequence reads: CSAGQGIIGYTF. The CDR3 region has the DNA TGCAGTGCTGGACAGGGGATCATCGGCTACACCTTC.

The CDR3 bases are TGTGCCAGCAGCGTAGGGTGGACAGGTATGATAAGCACAGATACGCAGTATTTT. Residues: CASSVGWTGMISTDTQYF. The chain has TRBV9 and TRBJ2-3; TRBD1 matches at 7 bases. V dropped 0 bases and J dropped 0; count of bases not matched to a gene: 10. CDR3 size: 18 residues. CDR1 is SGDLS, CDR2 YYNGEE, per germline.

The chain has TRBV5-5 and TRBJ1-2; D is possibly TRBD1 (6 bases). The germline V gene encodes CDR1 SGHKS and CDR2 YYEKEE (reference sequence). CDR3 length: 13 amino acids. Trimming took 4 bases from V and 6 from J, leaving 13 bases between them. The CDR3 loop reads CASSVQGFNGYTF. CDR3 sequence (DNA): TGTGCCAGCAGCGTACAGGGTTTCAATGGCTACACCTTC.

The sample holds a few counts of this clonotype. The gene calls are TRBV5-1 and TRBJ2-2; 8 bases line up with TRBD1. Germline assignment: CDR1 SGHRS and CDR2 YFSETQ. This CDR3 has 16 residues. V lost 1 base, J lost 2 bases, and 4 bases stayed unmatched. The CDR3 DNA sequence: TGCGCCAGCAGCTTGAAGGCAGGGGGCAACACCGGGGAGCTGTTTTTT. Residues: CASSLKAGGNTGELFF.

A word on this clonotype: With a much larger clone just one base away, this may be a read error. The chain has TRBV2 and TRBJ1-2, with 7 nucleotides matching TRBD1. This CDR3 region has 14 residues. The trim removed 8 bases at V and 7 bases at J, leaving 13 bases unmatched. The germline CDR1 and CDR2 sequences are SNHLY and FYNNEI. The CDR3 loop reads CASGRGQRMGGYTF. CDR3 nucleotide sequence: TGTGCCAGCGGCCGGGGACAGAGGATGGGTGGCTACACCTTC.

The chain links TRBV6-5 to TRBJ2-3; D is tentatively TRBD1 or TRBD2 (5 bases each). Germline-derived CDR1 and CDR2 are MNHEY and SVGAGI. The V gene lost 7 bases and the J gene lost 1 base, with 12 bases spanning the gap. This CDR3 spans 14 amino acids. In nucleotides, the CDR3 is TGTGCCAGCAACCAAGTGGGGGGCACAGATACGCAGTATTTT. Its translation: CASNQVGGTDTQYF.

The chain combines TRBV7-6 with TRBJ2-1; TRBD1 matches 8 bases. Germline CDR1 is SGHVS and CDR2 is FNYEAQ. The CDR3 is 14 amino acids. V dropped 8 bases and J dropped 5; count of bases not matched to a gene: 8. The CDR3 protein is CASVVDRAHNEQFF. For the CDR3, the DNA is TGTGCCAGCGTAGTGGACAGGGCACACAATGAGCAGTTCTTC.

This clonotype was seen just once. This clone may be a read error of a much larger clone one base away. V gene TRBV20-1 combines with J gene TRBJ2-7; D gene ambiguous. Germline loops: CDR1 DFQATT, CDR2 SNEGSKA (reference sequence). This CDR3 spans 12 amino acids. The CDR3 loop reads CNAMGTFFEQYF. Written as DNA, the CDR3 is TGCAATGCTATGGGTACATTCTTCGAGCAGTACTTC.

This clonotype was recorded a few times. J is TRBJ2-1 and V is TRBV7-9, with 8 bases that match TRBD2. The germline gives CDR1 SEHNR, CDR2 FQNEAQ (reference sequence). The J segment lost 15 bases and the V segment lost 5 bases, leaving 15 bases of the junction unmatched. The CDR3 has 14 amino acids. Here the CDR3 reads CASSPIWSGGWVFF. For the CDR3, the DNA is TGTGCCAGCAGCCCGATATGGAGCGGGGGATGGGTGTTCTTC.

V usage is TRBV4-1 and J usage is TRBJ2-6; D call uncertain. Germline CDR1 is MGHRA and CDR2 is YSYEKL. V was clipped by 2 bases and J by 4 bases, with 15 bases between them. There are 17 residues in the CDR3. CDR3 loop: CASSQRASQAGANVLTF. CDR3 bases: TGCGCCAGCAGCCAACGCGCGTCGCAGGCCGGGGCCAACGTCCTGACTTTC.

The CDR3 reads CASSAGLAAFNTGELFF. The CDR3 coding sequence is TGCGCCAGCAGCGCAGGACTAGCGGCATTTAACACCGGGGAGCTGTTTTTT. The J gene is TRBJ2-2, the V gene TRBV4-1; 10 nucleotides match TRBD2. The V and J ends lost 5 bases and 2 bases, in that order; junction bases with no gene match: 8. This CDR3 contains 17 residues. Germline values: CDR1 MGHRA, CDR2 YSYEKL.